This T cell receptor (beta chain) was identified in a study of graft-versus-host responses after intestinal transplantation. Looking at the study overall: Recipients were given multivisceral, liver-intestinal, or isolated intestinal transplants. General study points: Allografts carried high graft-versus-host to host-versus-graft clonal ratios in patients having graft-donor T cell macrochimerism.

CDR3 size: 17 residues. Germline V CDR1 and CDR2: SGHAT, FQNNGV. The trim removed 5 bases at V and 5 bases at J, leaving 15 bases unmatched. Concerning this clone: Its antigen is still unknown.

TCRdb's copy holds only in-frame clones and misses some; the assay was immunoSEQ multiplex PCR. In the table there are 95,000 to 110,000 clones, roughly 90% of which are singletons. The TCR sequence derives from a human donor who received an intestinal transplant. V usage is TRBV11-2 and J usage is TRBJ1-2; 9 positions match TRBD1. The sequencing used unstimulated CD4+ T cells sorted from spleen or lymph node cells, collected before intestinal transplant. CDR3 loop: CASSTGTGRYSVYGYTF. The CDR3 DNA follows: TGTGCCAGCAGCACTGGGACAGGGAGGTATTCCGTTTATGGCTACACCTTC.